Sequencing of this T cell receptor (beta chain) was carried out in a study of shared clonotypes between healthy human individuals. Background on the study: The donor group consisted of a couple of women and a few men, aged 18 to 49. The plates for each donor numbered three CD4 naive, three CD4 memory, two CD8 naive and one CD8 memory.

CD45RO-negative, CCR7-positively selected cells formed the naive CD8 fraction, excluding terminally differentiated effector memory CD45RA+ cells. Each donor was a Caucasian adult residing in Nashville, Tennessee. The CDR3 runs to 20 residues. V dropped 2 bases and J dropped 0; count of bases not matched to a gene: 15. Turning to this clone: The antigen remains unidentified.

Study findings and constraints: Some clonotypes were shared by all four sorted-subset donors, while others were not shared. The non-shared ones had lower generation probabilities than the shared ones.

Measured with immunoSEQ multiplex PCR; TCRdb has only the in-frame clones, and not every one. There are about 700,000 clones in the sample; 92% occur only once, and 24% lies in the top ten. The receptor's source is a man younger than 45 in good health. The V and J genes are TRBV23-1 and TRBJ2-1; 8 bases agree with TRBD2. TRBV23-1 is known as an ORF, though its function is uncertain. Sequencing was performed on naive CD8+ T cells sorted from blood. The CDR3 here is CASSQPTLREAPNSYNEQFF. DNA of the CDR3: TGCGCCAGCAGTCAACCGACGTTGCGGGAGGCCCCCAACTCCTACAATGAGCAGTTCTTC.